This entry lists 3 T cell receptor beta chains sequenced from one sample in a study of blood T cell repertoires in COVID-19. Repertoires were generated with immunoSEQ multiplex PCR, while TCRdb's copy carries only in-frame clones and drops some. This sample has 180,000 or so clones, with roughly 88% found just once. Sequenced: peripheral blood. These receptor sequences come from a human donor with active or convalescent COVID-19. The donor label of this sample is uncertain.

The count of this clone is one. The CDR3 DNA reads as TGTGCCAGCAGCCAAGCGGGGGCCTCCTACAATGAGCAGTTCTTC. Translated: CASSQAGASYNEQFF. The V and J genes are TRBV7-3 and TRBJ2-1, with 8 bases identical to TRBD2. The CDR3 runs 15 residues. Trimming at V came to 5 bases and at J to 0 bases, leaving 3 bases not matched to a gene. Germline loops: CDR1 SGHTA, CDR2 FQGTGA. Based on the CDR3 plus reference TRBV7-3 and TRBJ2-1, the full variable domain is GAGVSQTPSNKVTEKGKYVELRCDPISGHTALYWYRQSLGQGPEFLIYFQGTGAADDSGLPNDRFFAVRPEGSVSTLKIQRTERGDSAVYLCASSQAGASYNEQFFGPGTRLTVL.

This chain connects TRBV19 to TRBJ1-1, with a tentative D call TRBD1 (6 bases). The germline CDR1 and CDR2 sequences are LNHDA and SQIVND (reference sequence). Trimming left V 7 bases short and J 1 base short, with 13 bases between. The CDR3 contains 14 residues. This chain's CDR3 is CASTWTETNTEAFF. The CDR3 DNA is TGTGCCAGTACCTGGACAGAGACGAACACTGAAGCTTTCTTT.

This clone was detected a few times. The chain carries TRBV7-9 and TRBJ1-1; 10 nucleotides align to TRBD1. The CDR3 sequence is 14 residues long. V lost 5 bases to trimming and J lost 4 bases; unmatched junction nucleotides: 4. CDR1 SEHNR and CDR2 FQNEAQ come from the germline V gene (reference sequence). The CDR3 loop is CASSTWTGGTEAFF. In DNA form, the CDR3 reads TGTGCCAGCAGCACCTGGACAGGGGGCACTGAAGCTTTCTTT.